This TCR beta chain was captured by sequencing in a study of PD-L1 blockade in urothelial cancer (dated by TCRdb to 2016 to 2017). For the wider study: All patients started therapy around 2014 and received atezolizumab 1,200 mg intravenously every 3 weeks. The study, an exploratory multi-omic analysis, examined somatic, immune and clinical correlates of response to PD-L1 blockade with atezolizumab in urothelial cancer. Twenty-five of 29 patients were identified as males with urothelial cancer of bladder origin, and a prior smoking history was reported by 18 of 29 patients. Pretreatment blood TCR-seq was available for about 28 patients, at least one posttreatment blood collection was obtained for some 25 patients, and tumor TCR-seq was available for some 25 patients. Patients had an ECOG performance status of 0 or 1 and had received between 0 and 3 prior chemotherapy regimens. Blood samples were analyzed at 3 weeks after treatment start (second dose) and at 6 weeks after treatment start. Pretreatment tumor samples, along with matched peripheral blood collected serially before and after atezolizumab treatment, underwent TCR sequencing. A median of roughly 140,000 T cells and some 90,000 unique TCRs was obtained from blood samples, and a median clonality of approximately 0.08 was observed. In the same patients who had TCR sequencing, pretreatment tumors also underwent whole exome sequencing and RNA sequencing. Nine patients achieved durable clinical benefit and some 20 did not. Durable clinical benefit was defined as progression-free survival longer than 6 months, and TCR features were also tested against progression-free and overall survival.

Synthetic TCR analog templates were spiked into each PCR so that absolute template abundance could be estimated from read counts. The immunoSEQ assay was used to amplify TCRbeta CDR3 regions from genomic DNA with bias-controlled V and J gene primers. Sequencing of rearranged TCRbeta segments was performed at approximately 20X coverage. As for the original processing: Sequencing errors were corrected by clustering, and CDR3s were annotated against IMGT so that V, D and J genes could be assigned. Out-of-frame and stop-codon sequences were excluded, and only productive TCRbeta rearrangements were used in downstream analyses. To compute clonality, Shannon entropy was normalized by the log of the number of unique productive sequences and then subtracted from one. Fisher's exact test with Benjamini-Hochberg correction, using a cutoff of adjusted p below 0.01, was how clones that differed between time points or between blood and tumor were identified. TCRdb limited this immuneACCESS table to in-frame rearrangements with V and J called. A share of clones is missing; checked studies link under half to unresolved V genes, and the rest is unexplained. That table gives V, J and clone size, and the DNA gave D and trimming. For this sample the table gives around 110,000 clones, of which around 93% were detected only once. The ten largest clones take up around 3.7% of the sample.

In light of the paper, this sample's time point label describes: peripheral blood 6 weeks after treatment start. A total of 29 patients with locally advanced or metastatic urothelial carcinoma, treated at Memorial Sloan Kettering on a trial protocol, made up the cohort. Peripheral blood mononuclear cells were collected pretreatment and during treatment, at between 1 and 8 total time points per patient. The Qiagen DNeasy Blood extraction kit was used to purify genomic DNA from total PBMCs and from tumor samples. PBMCs were collected pretreatment and during treatment, and were isolated and stored as previously described. Remarks on this clone: It lacks a known antigen. Per-base qualities were not stored, and no clone one base away is much larger.

Trimming removed 2 bases from V and 2 bases from J; the gene matches leave 5 bases unexplained. The CDR3 holds 15 amino acids from the cysteine to the phenylalanine. This entry keeps only the CDR3 DNA: 45 bases, framed from base 1. The germline V gene provides CDR1 LGHNA and CDR2 YSLEER. On the study overall, not on this receptor specifically: Because of the small sample size (n of about 30) and the many exploratory analyses performed, the results are intended to be regarded as hypothesis-generating. At 3 weeks after the start of treatment, tumor-associated TCR clones in peripheral blood had expanded more in patients with durable benefit (n of about 20, p = 0.022). A pretreatment peripheral blood TCR clonality below the median was linked to improved progression-free and overall survival.

The V and J segments used are TRBV4-3 and TRBJ2-7; TRBD1 aligns with 8 central bases. This specimen consisted of PBMCs, obtained around atezolizumab (anti-PD-L1) treatment. This TCR was sampled from a man in his 60s with urothelial cancer. The DNA sequence is as follows: TGCGCCAGCAGCCAACGGGACAGGCCCCCCTACGAGCAGTACTTC. This sequence encodes CASSQRDRPPYEQYF.